This T cell receptor (beta chain) was sequenced in a study of CD8+ T cells in alopecia areata. On the study more broadly: Administration of oral tofacitinib to treated patients was at 5 to 10 mg twice daily.

Treatment indicated: oral pan-JAK inhibitor, 5-10 mg twice daily. Comments on this clone: Its target is unknown.

As the sequencing template, cDNA was produced by extracting RNA and reverse transcribing it. This table comes from immunoSEQ multiplex PCR, and its TCRdb copy is limited to in-frame clones, with some not included. Of hundreds of thousands of clones in the sample, 50% to 75% were seen once. The study, taken as a whole, reports: Persistence during tofacitinib was seen for many expanded lesional clones in scalp and blood. In lesional scalp, particularly from alopecia totalis/universalis, clonality was higher than in normal scalp. There were also resident alphabeta T cells of normal skin sequenced in scalp samples.

The CDR3 covers 16 residues. CDR1 is ENHRY, CDR2 SYGVKD, per germline. The V end lost 1 base, the J end lost 4 bases, and 16 bases lay between the germline ends. This sequence originates from a human donor with alopecia areata. The rearrangement joins TRBV10-3 to TRBJ1-2, with D perhaps TRBD1 (6 bases). Sequenced here: CD4+ T cells sorted from blood, sampled around week 54, from a patient treated with tofacitinib. The DNA of the CDR3 is TGTGCCATCAGTGAGTACTCCGGGACAACCGTCTATGGCTACACCTTC. It specifies CAISEYSGTTVYGYTF.